Presented here are 16 T cell receptor beta chains from one specimen sequenced in a study of cytomegalovirus exposure and HLA in healthy donors. PCR was performed using 60 Vbeta and 13 Jbeta primers. This table comes from immunoSEQ multiplex PCR, and its TCRdb copy is limited to in-frame clones, with some not included. This table has about 180,000 clones, 75% to 85% appearing once. The sample was PBMCs. Source of these receptors: a man aged 30-40 years in good health and CMV-seropositive.

The chain carries TRBV5-1 and TRBJ2-3; 15 nucleotides line up with TRBD2. CDR1 and CDR2 from the germline V gene are SGHRS and YFSETQ. There are 17 residues in the CDR3. V was pared by 2 bases and J by 3 bases, with 4 bases of the junction left unmatched. Here the CDR3 reads CASSLGGTSGRTDTQYF. Written as DNA, the CDR3 is TGCGCCAGCAGCTTAGGTGGGACTAGCGGGAGGACAGATACGCAGTATTTT.

The sample holds one count of this clone. This chain links TRBV5-1 with TRBJ2-3; TRBD2 aligns across 16 bases. This CDR3 region has 17 residues. Trimming removed 4 bases from V and 5 bases from J; junction bases left unmatched: 7. Germline CDR1 and CDR2: SGHRS and YFSETQ. DNA for the CDR3: TGCGCCAGCAGCCTGGGACTAGCGGGAGGGCCGGGAGATACGCAGTATTTT. It yields the protein CASSLGLAGGPGDTQYF.

This chain joins TRBV5-6 and TRBJ1-2; D is uncertain. The CDR3 has 12 amino acids. Per the germline V gene, CDR1 is SGHDT and CDR2 is YYEEEE. Trimming removed 1 base at V and 8 bases at J, with 9 bases between. The CDR3 loop reads CASSLSSAGYTF. As DNA, the CDR3 is TGTGCCAGCAGCTTGTCCAGCGCGGGCTACACCTTC.

The chain is built from TRBV10-3 and TRBJ1-5; D unclear. The CDR3 runs to 14 residues. Germline V gene sequence: CDR1 ENHRY, CDR2 SYGVKD. V was cut by 0 bases and J by 6 bases, with 9 bases left in between. CDR3 nucleotides: TGTGCCATCAGTGAGTCGAGGCTTAGTCAGCCCCAGCATTTT. It encodes CAISESRLSQPQHF.

The rearrangement joins TRBV5-4 to TRBJ1-1; D is ambiguous. The CDR3 totals 12 residues. Germline-derived CDR1 and CDR2 are SGHNT and YYREEE (reference sequence). Trimming pared 2 bases from V and 1 base from J, leaving 3 bases between. CDR3 nucleotide sequence: TGTGCCAGCAGCTTCAGGAACACTGAAGCTTTCTTT. Protein sequence: CASSFRNTEAFF.

The sample holds a few counts of this clone. The V gene is TRBV28, the J gene TRBJ2-3; perhaps TRBD2 as D (5 bases). The CDR3 has 15 amino acids. CDR1 is MDHEN and CDR2 is SYDVKM in the germline V gene. Deletions cut 5 bases from V and 3 bases from J, with 15 bases between. CDR3 sequence: CASSPRGERTDTQYF. The CDR3 DNA reads TGTGCCAGCAGTCCCCGGGGAGAGCGGACAGATACGCAGTATTTT.

The chain recombines TRBV29-1 with TRBJ1-2; TRBD1 aligns across 9 bases. This CDR3 spans 15 amino acids. The J segment lost 5 bases and the V segment lost 6 bases, leaving 13 bases of the junction unmatched. From germline, CDR1 is SQVTM and CDR2 ANQGSEA. The CDR3 bases are TGCAGCGTGGCCGGGACAGGGCTTTTCCTTTATGGCTACACCTTC. Residues: CSVAGTGLFLYGYTF.

In regard to this clone: Sequence at one end of the junction differs from germline and may be a read error. The chain combines TRBV12-5 with TRBJ1-1, with 8 bases that match TRBD1. The germline gives CDR1 LGHNT, CDR2 FRNRAP. This CDR3 region has 15 residues. CDR3 sequence: CVSGLAGGRNTEAFF. CDR3 coding DNA: TGTGTTAGTGGTTTGGCAGGGGGCAGAAACACTGAAGCTTTCTTT.

The V call is TRBV27, the J call TRBJ1-2; perhaps TRBD1 as D (6 bases). The CDR3 is made up of 13 amino acids. V was pared by 6 bases and J by 7 bases, with 15 bases between. Germline CDR1 is MNHEY and CDR2 is SMNVEV (reference sequence). The CDR3 region is CASRGEGGSGYTF. In nucleotides, the CDR3 is TGTGCCAGCAGGGGGGAGGGGGGCTCTGGCTACACCTTC.

V and J are TRBV10-3 and TRBJ1-2; D uncertain. Deletions cut 4 bases from V and 1 base from J, with 4 bases between. CDR1 is ENHRY and CDR2 is SYGVKD in the germline V gene. CDR3 size: 12 residues. CDR3 coding DNA: TGTGCCATCAGTGCTAATAACTATGGCTACACCTTC. Translation gives CAISANNYGYTF.

This chain links TRBV5-4 with TRBJ2-1; 7 bases map to TRBD1. This CDR3 region has 13 residues. V lost 5 bases to trimming and J lost 3 bases; unmatched junction nucleotides: 2. Germline V gene lookup returns CDR1 SGHNT and CDR2 YYREEE (reference sequence). The CDR3 protein is CASSTGDYNEQFF. In DNA form, the CDR3 reads TGTGCCAGCAGTACAGGGGACTACAATGAGCAGTTCTTC.

This chain joins TRBV4-3 and TRBJ2-7; TRBD2 agrees at 10 bases. This CDR3 contains 15 residues. In germline, CDR1 is LGHNA, CDR2 YSLEER. The ends lost 1 base at V and 3 bases at J; junction bases unmatched: 3. The CDR3 spells CASSQGLAGLYEQYF. The DNA for the CDR3 is TGCGCCAGCAGCCAAGGACTAGCGGGTCTCTACGAGCAGTACTTC.

CDR3 residues: CASSQGQVGYTF. CDR3 nucleotide sequence: TGCGCCAGCAGCCAAGGTCAGGTTGGCTACACCTTC. The genes are TRBV4-3 and TRBJ1-2; D gene unclear. The V gene lost 1 base and the J gene lost 7 bases, with 7 bases spanning the gap. The CDR3 runs 12 residues. CDR1 LGHNA and CDR2 YSLEER come from the germline V gene.

CDR3 protein: CASSQDSGDQPQHF. DNA for the CDR3: TGTGCCAGCAGCCAAGATTCAGGGGATCAGCCCCAGCATTTT. This chain joins TRBV4-2 and TRBJ1-5, with a possible D match to TRBD1 (6 bases). Trimming shortened V by 0 bases and J by 5 bases, and 8 bases separated the two germline ends. Germline CDR1 and CDR2: LGHNA and YNFKEQ. The CDR3 consists of 14 residues.

This clone came up once. J is TRBJ2-2 and V is TRBV7-3; 12 positions match TRBD2. V lost 5 bases to trimming and J lost 5 bases; unmatched junction nucleotides: 3. There are 15 residues in the CDR3. Germline CDR1 SGHTA, CDR2 FQGTGA. CDR3 region: CASSATSGRTGELFF. The DNA for the CDR3 is TGTGCCAGCAGCGCTACTAGCGGGAGGACCGGGGAGCTGTTTTTT. Using reference TRBV7-3 and TRBJ2-2 for the parts outside the CDR3, the full variable domain is GAGVSQTPSNKVTEKGKYVELRCDPISGHTALYWYRQSLGQGPEFLIYFQGTGAADDSGLPNDRFFAVRPEGSVSTLKIQRTERGDSAVYLCASSATSGRTGELFFGEGSRLTVL.

Note on this clone: The same CDR3 also results from other DNA sequences found in this sample. This chain uses TRBV18 with TRBJ2-5; unclear D gene. Germline V gene sequence: CDR1 KGHSH, CDR2 LQKENI. The CDR3 contains 14 residues. V lost 3 bases and J 4 bases, leaving 12 bases between the germline ends. The CDR3 coding sequence is TGTGCCAGCTCACCCACGGCAGGTGGAGAGACCCAGTACTTC. It codes for CASSPTAGGETQYF.